The 20 T cell receptor beta chains in this list originate from one sample, sequenced in a study of control samples from healthy donors and cancer patients. Assay: immunoSEQ multiplex PCR; the TCRdb copy retains only in-frame clones and omits some. The profile shows about 98,000 clones, 75% to 85% of them singletons. Source material: blood. These receptors came from a woman aged 25 to 39 in good health.

The chain uses TRBV7-8 and TRBJ2-5; TRBD1 matches 7 bases. Germline values: CDR1 SGHVS, CDR2 FQNEAQ. V shed 8 bases and J 5 bases; nucleotides not matched to a gene: 14. CDR3 length: 15 residues. CDR3 coding DNA: TGTGCCAGCCGTGGGGATGAGGGGGCCGGGGAGACCCAGTACTTC. Translated: CASRGDEGAGETQYF.

The V call is TRBV6-5, the J call TRBJ1-6; the D gene is possibly TRBD1 (5 bases). The CDR3 spans 14 residues. Looked up from germline, CDR1 is MNHEY and CDR2 is SVGAGI. The V end was cut by 11 bases, the J end by 10 bases, with 21 bases between. CDR3 residues: CAARRGGEGSPLHF. The CDR3 DNA reads as TGTGCCGCAAGACGTGGGGGAGAAGGGTCACCCCTCCACTTT.

This clone was detected only a few times. One end of the junction is discordant with germline, which a read error may explain. The rearrangement uses TRBV7-7 and TRBJ2-2; possible D gene TRBD1, 5 bases. CDR1 is SSHAT, CDR2 FNYEAQ, per germline (reference sequence). The CDR3 covers 14 residues. The CDR3 DNA reads as TGTGCTAGCAGTTCTGACAGAAACACCGGGGAGCTGTTTTTT. Translated: CASSSDRNTGELFF.

The chain employs TRBV3-1 (or the pseudogene TRBV3-2) and TRBJ2-4; D is unresolved. Between the trimmed V and J ends, which lost 1 base and 10 bases, there was a span of 17 bases. This CDR3 has 15 residues. CDR1 and CDR2 (germline): LGHDT, YNNKEL (reference sequence). This CDR3 reads CASSQGPDPNMIQYF. The CDR3, as DNA: TGTGCCAGCAGCCAAGGGCCAGATCCTAATATGATTCAGTACTTC.

This clone was counted only a few times. This rearrangement joins TRBV6-6 to TRBJ2-3; maybe TRBD2 (5 bases). Trimming removed 3 bases from V and 1 base from J, with 8 bases in between. Germline CDR1 MNHNY, CDR2 SVGAGI (reference sequence). The CDR3 runs 14 residues. CDR3 in amino acids: CASSYRGGTDTQYF. The CDR3 nucleotides read TGTGCCAGCAGTTATCGGGGAGGCACAGATACGCAGTATTTT.

The rearrangement links TRBV5-4 to TRBJ2-3; TRBD1 agrees at 12 bases. Losses at the gene ends were 4 bases for V and 3 bases for J; bases not matched to a gene: 6. Germline CDR1 is SGHNT and CDR2 is YYREEE (reference sequence). The CDR3 sequence is 16 residues long. The CDR3, as DNA: TGTGCCAGCAGCGGGGACAGGGGGCGGTCAACAGATACGCAGTATTTT. This encodes CASSGDRGRSTDTQYF.

This clone has only a few counts. V and J are TRBV4-2 and TRBJ1-1, with TRBD1 matching 7 bases. V shed 0 bases and J 2 bases; nucleotides not matched to a gene: 6. Germline V lookup: CDR1 LGHNA, CDR2 YNFKEQ. The length of the CDR3 is 16 residues. DNA of the CDR3: TGTGCCAGCAGCCAAGACGCCAGGGGGACAAACACTGAAGCTTTCTTT. Residues: CASSQDARGTNTEAFF.

The rearrangement joins TRBV19 to TRBJ1-2; the D gene is possibly TRBD1 (5 bases). CDR3 length equals 14 residues. CDR1 is LNHDA and CDR2 is SQIVND in the germline V gene (reference sequence). The germline V and J ends were trimmed by 1 base and 8 bases, with 14 bases remaining between them. CDR3 in DNA: TGTGCCAGTAGTATAGTGTCCGGAGAGGGGGGCTACACCTTC. It codes for CASSIVSGEGGYTF.

This clone was counted a few times. The V gene is TRBV15, the J gene TRBJ2-4; a weak D match, TRBD2 (5 bases). The germline gives CDR1 LNHNV, CDR2 YYDKDF (reference sequence). Trimming left V 0 bases short and J 8 bases short, with 14 bases between. This CDR3 is 15 amino acids long. CDR3 coding DNA: TGTGCCACCAGCAGAGAGAGAGGGAGTTCGGACATTCAGTACTTC. Amino acids: CATSRERGSSDIQYF.

V is TRBV7-2 and J is TRBJ2-7; 7 nucleotides align to TRBD1. The junction had 3 bases not matched to a gene; V was cut back by 5 bases and J by 2 bases. Germline values: CDR1 SGHTA, CDR2 FQGNSA. The CDR3 runs to 13 residues. The CDR3 nucleotides are TGTGCCAGCAGCAGGGGGACAGCCTACGAGCAGTACTTC. Translating gives CASSRGTAYEQYF.

The V call is TRBV7-6, the J call TRBJ2-7; tentative D call: TRBD2 (6 bases). Germline V gene lookup returns CDR1 SGHVS and CDR2 FNYEAQ. V lost 0 bases and J lost 1, with 10 bases in between. The CDR3 extends over 15 amino acids. CDR3 sequence reads: CASSLAGGASYEQYF. The CDR3 DNA reads TGTGCCAGCAGCTTAGCAGGAGGGGCGTCCTACGAGCAGTACTTC.

The rearrangement uses TRBV6-5 and TRBJ2-5; 11 bases line up with TRBD1. Germline V lookup: CDR1 MNHEY, CDR2 SVGAGI. V shed 6 bases, J shed 4 bases, and the junction held 4 bases outside the gene matches. The length of the CDR3 is 14 residues. CDR3 residues: CASSLGTGGETQYF. DNA of the CDR3: TGTGCCAGCAGCCTAGGGACAGGGGGAGAGACCCAGTACTTC.

The chain has TRBV10-3 and TRBJ1-3; 8 bases match TRBD1. The CDR3 runs 17 residues. From germline, CDR1 is ENHRY and CDR2 SYGVKD. The V segment lost 6 bases and the J segment 0 bases; nucleotides outside the gene matches: 10. CDR3 residues: CAISGTDRVFSGNTIYF. DNA for the CDR3: TGTGCCATCAGCGGAACGGACAGGGTGTTCTCTGGAAACACCATATATTTT.

This clone has just one count. This rearrangement joins TRBV7-2 to TRBJ2-3; 9 nucleotides agree with TRBD2. V trimming: 5 bases; J trimming: 0 bases; junction bases outside the gene matches: 3. CDR1 SGHTA and CDR2 FQGNSA come from the germline V gene. The CDR3 is 15 residues long. Written as DNA, the CDR3 is TGTGCCAGCAGCCGGACTAGCGATAGCACAGATACGCAGTATTTT. Translation: CASSRTSDSTDTQYF.

This chain joins TRBV7-6 and TRBJ2-3, with 7 bases that match TRBD1. V lost 0 bases to trimming and J lost 0 bases; unmatched junction nucleotides: 6. CDR3 length equals 17 residues. The germline CDR1 and CDR2 sequences are SGHVS and FNYEAQ. The CDR3 DNA reads as TGTGCCAGCAGCTTAGCTGGGCAGGGGGTCAGCACAGATACGCAGTATTTT. Its protein product is CASSLAGQGVSTDTQYF.

This clone has only one observation. The CDR3: CASSQRAGFGNQPQHF. The CDR3 DNA reads as TGTGCCAGCAGCCAAAGGGCGGGGTTTGGCAATCAGCCCCAGCATTTT. This chain uses TRBV7-8 with TRBJ1-5; no clear D gene. The V and J ends lost 5 bases and 2 bases respectively, with 16 bases between them. The CDR3 spans 16 residues. The germline gives CDR1 SGHVS, CDR2 FQNEAQ. Full variable domain (rest looked up from reference TRBV7-8 and TRBJ1-5): GAGVSQSPRYKVAKRGQDVALRCDPISGHVSLFWYQQALGQGPEFLTYFQNEAQLDKSGLPSDRFFAERPEGSVSTLKIQRTQQEDSAVYLCASSQRAGFGNQPQHFGDGTRLSIL.

The gene calls are TRBV5-4 and TRBJ2-2, with D uncertain. Germline V gene sequence: CDR1 SGHNT, CDR2 YYREEE (reference sequence). Trimming removed 0 bases at V and 6 bases at J, with 9 bases between. The CDR3 extends over 14 amino acids. CDR3 sequence: CASSLVSRAGELFF. The CDR3 DNA follows: TGTGCCAGCAGCTTGGTATCTCGTGCCGGGGAGCTGTTTTTT.

The rearrangement uses TRBV11-2 and TRBJ2-2; tentatively, D is TRBD2 (6 bases). The CDR3 loop spans 16 amino acids. V was clipped by 1 base and J by 10 bases, with 19 bases between them. Germline CDR1 reads SGHAT; CDR2 reads FQNNGV. CDR3 sequence (DNA): TGTGCCAGCAGCTTAGTTCCCGTGGGGGGTGCGAAGGAGCTGTTTTTT. Its protein product is CASSLVPVGGAKELFF.

V and J are TRBV6-2 or TRBV6-3 and TRBJ1-2; TRBD1 aligns across 7 bases. Losses at the gene ends were 5 bases for V and 2 bases for J; bases not matched to a gene: 8. CDR3 length: 15 residues. Germline V gene lookup returns CDR1 MNHEY and CDR2 SVGEGT. The CDR3 here is CASSRDGQVNYGYTF. The CDR3 DNA sequence: TGTGCCAGCAGTAGGGATGGACAGGTCAACTATGGCTACACCTTC.

The chain is built from TRBV5-1 and TRBJ2-1; the match to TRBD2 covers 13 bases. The CDR3 runs 16 residues. Germline trimming cut 0 bases from V and 6 bases from J; bases unmatched to any gene: 3. The germline V gene has CDR1 SGHRS and CDR2 YFSETQ. CDR3 residues: CASSLGGLAGLNEQFF. Here the CDR3 DNA reads TGCGCCAGCAGCTTGGGGGGACTAGCGGGGCTCAATGAGCAGTTCTTC.